The entry below describes one T cell receptor (beta chain). This CDR3 has 14 amino acids. Germline trimming cut 5 bases from V and 5 bases from J; bases unmatched to any gene: 10. In germline, CDR1 is SGHRS, CDR2 YFSETQ. This sample is drawn from a study of blood T cell repertoires in COVID-19. Here immunoSEQ multiplex PCR was the method, and the copy in TCRdb shows in-frame clones only, minus some. The repertoire holds around 280,000 clones, roughly 90% seen once, with over 9% in the top ten. This receptor was obtained from a woman aged 25 to 39 with COVID-19, enrolled during active disease. The chain combines TRBV5-1 with TRBJ2-7, with 7 nucleotides matching TRBD1. The sample comprised peripheral blood. CDR3 in DNA: TGCGCCAGCAGACCCGGACAGGTCAGGCACGAGCAGTACTTC. Its translation is CASRPGQVRHEQYF.